A single sample gave rise to the 11 T cell receptor beta chains below, sequenced in a study of blood T cells in healthy people across ages. Together with a sample-barcoded 5' primer, a J-beta primer mix was included in a second PCR lasting roughly 7 to 11 cycles. One entry per CDR3 protein results from TCRdb running MiXCR on the 5' RACE reads. Of around 520,000 distinct CDR3 sequences listed, roughly a quarter are singletons. Separately, the same data were catalogued under a study of T cells of mothers and their children.

The sample consisted of blood. The origin of the receptors is a boy aged 2 to 10 in good health.

The chain links TRBV7-9 to TRBJ2-2, with D perhaps TRBD2 (5 bases). There are 16 residues in the CDR3. The ends were cut back, 6 bases at V and 0 bases at J, with 14 bases in the middle. Germline assignment: CDR1 SEHNR and CDR2 FQNEAQ (reference sequence). The CDR3 DNA follows: TGTGCCAGCAGACAGAGGGCTACTCCGAACACCGGGGAGCTGTTTTTT. It codes for CASRQRATPNTGELFF.

The J gene is TRBJ2-5, the V gene TRBV18, with TRBD1 as a possible D gene (6 bases). The V gene lost 0 bases and the J gene lost 0 bases, with 11 bases spanning the gap. Germline V CDR1 and CDR2: KGHSH, LQKENI. The length of the CDR3 is 16 residues. CDR3 amino acids: CASSPPNRAHQETQYF. CDR3 coding DNA: TGTGCCAGCTCACCACCGAACAGGGCCCACCAAGAGACCCAGTACTTC.

In its sample, this clonotype was seen a few times. The gene calls are TRBV29-1 and TRBJ1-1; D may be TRBD1 (5 bases). Germline CDR1 and CDR2: SQVTM and ANQGSEA. V lost 5 bases, J lost 2 bases, and 18 bases lay in between. This CDR3 comprises 15 residues. Written as DNA, the CDR3 is TGCAGCGTTTCTGAAGGGGTTTTGGGTAACACTGAAGCTTTCTTT. Encoded protein: CSVSEGVLGNTEAFF.

This clonotype was seen more than once but under ten times. The genes are TRBV12-3 or TRBV12-4 and TRBJ2-1, with 8 bases aligning to TRBD1. The V segment lost 7 bases and the J segment 0 bases; nucleotides outside the gene matches: 8. The CDR3 sequence is 16 residues long. The CDR3 loop is CASTETGASSYNEQFF. CDR3 in DNA: TGTGCCAGCACCGAGACAGGGGCTAGCTCCTACAATGAGCAGTTCTTC.

This clonotype has at least ten counts. This chain joins TRBV20-1 and TRBJ2-7; the D gene is possibly TRBD1 (5 bases). CDR3 length: 13 residues. Germline CDR1 reads DFQATT; CDR2 reads SNEGSKA (reference sequence). Between the trimmed V and J ends, which lost 3 bases and 2 bases, there was a span of 11 bases. CDR3: CSASVTAPYEQYF. In nucleotides, the CDR3 is TGCAGTGCTAGTGTGACAGCGCCCTACGAGCAGTACTTC.

The chain recombines TRBV3-1 with TRBJ2-4, with TRBD2 matching 12 bases. V gave up 4 bases and J gave up 1 base; unmatched junction bases: 8. The CDR3 extends over 18 amino acids. CDR1 LGHDT and CDR2 YNNKEL come from the germline V gene (reference sequence). The CDR3 DNA follows: TGTGCCAGCAGCCCCCCCTCTAGCGGGGGGGCGGCCAAAAACATTCAGTACTTC. This codes for CASSPPSSGGAAKNIQYF.

The rearrangement uses TRBV15 and TRBJ2-3; D call uncertain. Germline CDR1 and CDR2: LNHNV and YYDKDF (reference sequence). The CDR3 is 17 amino acids. V dropped 4 bases and J dropped 3 bases, with 20 bases sitting between them. The CDR3, as DNA: TGTGCCACCAGCACCCCGGGTTTGCGCGGTGGGACAGATACGCAGTATTTT. It codes for CATSTPGLRGGTDTQYF.

Only a few counts were recorded for this clonotype. The V call is TRBV18, the J call TRBJ2-5; perhaps TRBD2 as D (5 bases). V shed 4 bases and J shed 1 base, with 13 bases lying between them. The length of the CDR3 is 15 residues. Germline lookup yields CDR1 KGHSH and CDR2 LQKENI. CDR3 sequence (DNA): TGTGCCAGCTCACGGGGTATAGCGCCCCAAGAGACCCAGTACTTC. This sequence encodes CASSRGIAPQETQYF.

V and J are TRBV7-2 and TRBJ2-2, with D possibly matching TRBD1 (5 bases). V lost 4 bases to trimming and J lost 4 bases, with 10 bases between them. The germline gives CDR1 SGHTA, CDR2 FQGNSA. The CDR3 length is 14 residues. Here the CDR3 reads CASSSQQVTGELFF. The CDR3 region has the DNA TGTGCCAGCAGCTCCCAACAGGTCACCGGGGAGCTGTTTTTT.

The V call is TRBV12-3 or TRBV12-4, the J call TRBJ1-2; the D is unclear. CDR3 length: 13 residues. Trimming removed 1 base at V and 6 bases at J, with 9 bases between. CDR3 in DNA: TGTGCCAGCAGTTTAGGGCAGGACCATGGCTACACCTTC. It encodes CASSLGQDHGYTF.

The sample holds a few counts of this clonotype. The chain has TRBV27 and TRBJ1-6, with a weak D call TRBD1 (6 bases). Germline V gene data show CDR1 as MNHEY and CDR2 as SMNVEV (reference sequence). The CDR3 runs to 14 residues. Trimming shortened V by 3 bases and J by 10 bases, and 13 bases separated the two germline ends. CDR3 sequence reads: CASSFGQGTSPLHF. DNA for the CDR3: TGTGCCAGCAGTTTTGGGCAGGGGACGTCACCCCTCCACTTT.